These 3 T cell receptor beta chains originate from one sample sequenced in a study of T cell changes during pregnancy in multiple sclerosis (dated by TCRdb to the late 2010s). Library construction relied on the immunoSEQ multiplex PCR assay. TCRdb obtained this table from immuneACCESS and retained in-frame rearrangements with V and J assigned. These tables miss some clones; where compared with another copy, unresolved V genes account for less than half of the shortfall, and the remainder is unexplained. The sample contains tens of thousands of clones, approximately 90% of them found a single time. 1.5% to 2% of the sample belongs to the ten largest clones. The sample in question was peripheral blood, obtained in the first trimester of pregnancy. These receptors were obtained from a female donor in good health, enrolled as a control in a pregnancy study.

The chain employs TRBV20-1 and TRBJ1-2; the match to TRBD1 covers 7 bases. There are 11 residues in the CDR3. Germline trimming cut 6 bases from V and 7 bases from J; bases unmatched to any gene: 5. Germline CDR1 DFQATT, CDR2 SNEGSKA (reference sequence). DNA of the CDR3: TGCAGTGCCCCAACAGGGGCTGGCTACACCTTC. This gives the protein CSAPTGAGYTF.

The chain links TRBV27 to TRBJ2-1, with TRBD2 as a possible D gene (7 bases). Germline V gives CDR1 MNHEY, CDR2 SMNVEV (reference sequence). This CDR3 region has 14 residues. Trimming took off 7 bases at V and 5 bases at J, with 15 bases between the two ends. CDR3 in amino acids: CASTPGGGDNEQFF. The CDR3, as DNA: TGTGCCAGCACTCCGGGGGGCGGGGACAATGAGCAGTTCTTC.

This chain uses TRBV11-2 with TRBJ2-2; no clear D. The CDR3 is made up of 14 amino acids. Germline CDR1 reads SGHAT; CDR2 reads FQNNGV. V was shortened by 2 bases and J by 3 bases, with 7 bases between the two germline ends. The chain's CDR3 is CASSLSTHTGELFF. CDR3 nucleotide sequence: TGTGCCAGCAGCTTAAGCACCCACACCGGGGAGCTGTTTTTT.